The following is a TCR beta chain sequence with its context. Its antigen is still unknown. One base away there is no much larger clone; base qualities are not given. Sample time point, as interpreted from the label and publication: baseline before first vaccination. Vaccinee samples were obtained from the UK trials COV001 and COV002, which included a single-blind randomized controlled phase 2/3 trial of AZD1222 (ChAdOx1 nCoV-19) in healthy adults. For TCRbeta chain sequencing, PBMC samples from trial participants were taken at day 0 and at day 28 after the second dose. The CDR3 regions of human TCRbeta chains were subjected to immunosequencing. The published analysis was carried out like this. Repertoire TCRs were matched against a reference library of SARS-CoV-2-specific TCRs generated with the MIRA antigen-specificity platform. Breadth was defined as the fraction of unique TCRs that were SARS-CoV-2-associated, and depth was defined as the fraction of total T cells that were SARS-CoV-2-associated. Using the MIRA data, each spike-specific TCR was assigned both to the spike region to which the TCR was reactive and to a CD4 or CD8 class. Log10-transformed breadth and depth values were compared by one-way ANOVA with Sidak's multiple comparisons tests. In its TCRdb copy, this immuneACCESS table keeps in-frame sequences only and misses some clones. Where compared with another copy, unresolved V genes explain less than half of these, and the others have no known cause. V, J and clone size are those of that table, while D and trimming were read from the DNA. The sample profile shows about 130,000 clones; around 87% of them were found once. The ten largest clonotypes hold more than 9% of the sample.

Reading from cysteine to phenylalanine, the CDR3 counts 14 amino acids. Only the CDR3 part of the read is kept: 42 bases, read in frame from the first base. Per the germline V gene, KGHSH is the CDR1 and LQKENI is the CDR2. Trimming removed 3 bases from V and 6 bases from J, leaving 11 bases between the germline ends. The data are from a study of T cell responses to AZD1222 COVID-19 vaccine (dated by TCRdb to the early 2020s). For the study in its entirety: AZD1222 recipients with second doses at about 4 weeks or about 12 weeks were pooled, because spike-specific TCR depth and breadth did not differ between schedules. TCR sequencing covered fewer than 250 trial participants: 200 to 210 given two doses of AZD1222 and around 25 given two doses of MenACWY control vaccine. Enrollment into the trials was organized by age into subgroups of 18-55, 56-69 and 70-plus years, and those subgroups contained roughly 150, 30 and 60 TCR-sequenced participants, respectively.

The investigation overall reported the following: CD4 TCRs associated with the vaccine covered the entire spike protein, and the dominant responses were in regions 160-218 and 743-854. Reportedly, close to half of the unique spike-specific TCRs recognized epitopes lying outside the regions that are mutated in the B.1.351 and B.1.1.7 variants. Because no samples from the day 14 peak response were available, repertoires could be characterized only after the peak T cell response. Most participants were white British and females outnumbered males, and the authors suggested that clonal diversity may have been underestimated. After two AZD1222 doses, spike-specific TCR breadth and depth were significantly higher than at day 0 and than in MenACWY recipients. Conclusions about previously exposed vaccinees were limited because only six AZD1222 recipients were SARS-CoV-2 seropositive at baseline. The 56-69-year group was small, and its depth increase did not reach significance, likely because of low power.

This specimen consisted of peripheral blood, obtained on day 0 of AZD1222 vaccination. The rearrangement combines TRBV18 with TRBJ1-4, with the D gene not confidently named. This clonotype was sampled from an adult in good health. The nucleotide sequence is TGTGCCAGCTCACCTACGGGCAGGCATGAAAAACTGTTTTTT. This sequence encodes CASSPTGRHEKLFF.